The rows below give T cell receptor beta chains drawn from one sample of a study of Ad26.COV2.S vaccination and SARS-CoV-2 variants. The repertoire was sequenced with immunoSEQ multiplex PCR; TCRdb's copy has only in-frame clones and lacks some. The table records approximately 420,000 clones, more than 85% of them present only once. The sequenced sample was peripheral blood, obtained in a trial of Ad26.COV2.S vaccine versus placebo. The receptors come from a person between 18 and 65 years old who received the Ad26.COV2.S COVID-19 vaccine or a placebo. Each CDR3 is given without its conserved first and last residue.

j_gene | len | v_gene | CDR3aa
TRBJ1-1 | 9 | TRBV13 | ASSLTSEAF
TRBJ1-2 | 13 | TRBV19 | ASSAPTRGAYGYT
TRBJ2-7 | 12 | TRBV7-2 | ASSLNPSDYEQY
TRBJ2-7 | 12 | TRBV5-4 | ASSFRGAGYEQY
TRBJ2-5 | 13 | TRBV7-7 | ASSLSGPGQETQY
TRBJ2-5 | 13 | TRBV9 | ASSVEGGGRETQY
TRBJ1-5 | 14 | TRBV4-1 | ASSQEGLGGNQPQH
TRBJ1-3 | 9 | TRBV7-6 | ASSGGNTIY
TRBJ2-5 | 13 | TRBV19 | ASSSPLGIGETQY
TRBJ1-4 | 11 | TRBV19 | ASSGQGTEKLF
TRBJ1-1 | 10 | TRBV7-2 | ASSFGRTEAF
TRBJ2-5 | 14 | TRBV4-1 | ASSHAPGTVQETQY
TRBJ1-6 | 11 | TRBV6-5 | ASSYSTGSPLH
TRBJ1-5 | 13 | TRBV19 | ASSIPPGGRQPQH
TRBJ1-6 | 9 | TRBV7-9 | ASGENSPLH
TRBJ1-5 | 16 | TRBV18 | ASSPIPFGTESNQPQH
TRBJ1-5 | 11 | TRBV4-3 | ASSQDGRQPQH
TRBJ1-5 | 13 | TRBV5-4 | ASSLPEHNNQPQH
TRBJ1-1 | 15 | TRBV10-2 | ASREQGKATMNTEAF
TRBJ2-6 | 13 | TRBV7-9 | ASSWTGSGANVLT
TRBJ2-1 | 13 | TRBV6-5 | ASSPTLAGLAEQF
TRBJ2-3 | 12 | TRBV9 | ASSVSAYTDTQY
TRBJ2-1 | 13 | TRBV6-2/TRBV6-3 | ASSSERGAYNEQF
TRBJ1-3 | 10 | TRBV11-2 | ASTPIGNTIY
TRBJ1-1 | 12 | TRBV5-6 | ASRSTGGQTEAF
TRBJ1-1 | 12 | TRBV21-1 | ASSLGQGQPEAF
TRBJ1-1 | 11 | TRBV30 | AWSRGSNTEAF
TRBJ1-5 | 12 | TRBV18 | ASSPPGSNQPQH
TRBJ2-4 | 14 | TRBV27 | ASSPVTRNPKNIQY
TRBJ2-2 | 12 | TRBV3-1/TRBV3-2 | ASSQRSNTGELF
TRBJ2-1 | 10 | TRBV10-2 | ASLRGYNEQF
TRBJ2-5 | 11 | TRBV2 | ASSQGNQETQY
TRBJ1-1 | 14 | TRBV7-2 | ASSLVGGNHNTEAF
TRBJ2-2 | 13 | TRBV13 | ASRSGQGYTGELF
TRBJ1-2 | 10 | TRBV12-3/TRBV12-4 | ASTSGGYGYT
TRBJ1-1 | 11 | TRBV2 | ASTLDTEYEAF
TRBJ1-2 | 11 | TRBV4-1 | ASSRQGRYGYT
TRBJ1-1 | 11 | TRBV6-2/TRBV6-3 | ASSNTGYTEAF
TRBJ2-2 | 12 | TRBV2 | ASLGGRNTGELF
TRBJ2-5 | 11 | TRBV6-2/TRBV6-3 | ASSYRAEETQY
TRBJ1-4 | 11 | TRBV30 | AWTTGTNEKLF
TRBJ2-3 | 11 | TRBV6-5 | ASGVQGPDTQY
TRBJ2-3 | 13 | TRBV3-1/TRBV3-2 | ASSLGRTSTDTQY
TRBJ2-2 | 14 | TRBV11-2 | ASSLVPGGITGELF
TRBJ1-5 | 14 | TRBV7-2 | ASSLSGGASNQPQH
TRBJ2-3 | 12 | TRBV2 | ASKLRSGTDTQY
TRBJ2-4 | 12 | TRBV6-5 | ASTLGDAKNIQY
TRBJ2-3 | 11 | TRBV11-2 | ASSLDRGSTQY
TRBJ2-7 | 13 | TRBV4-1 | ASSQGPGLSYEQY
TRBJ1-2 | 11 | TRBV6-2/TRBV6-3 | ASSFGTNYGYT